These 29 T cell receptor beta chains share one sample of origin, sequenced in a study of T-cell reconstitution after alpha-beta-depleted transplantation in children. Unique molecular identifiers were used in preparing the TCRbeta library. TCRdb ran MiXCR on the PCR reads and lists one entry per CDR3 protein. The sample consists of about 240,000 distinct CDR3 sequences, about 25% of them appearing once. The material was PBMCs, obtained before TCRalphabeta/CD19-depleted stem cell transplant. These receptors were collected from a girl aged 2 to 10 with Fanconi anemia, due to receive a stem cell transplant.

There are many counts of this clonotype. The chain couples TRBV29-1 to TRBJ2-2; 7 bases line up with TRBD1. This CDR3 contains 13 residues. From germline, CDR1 is SQVTM and CDR2 ANQGSEA. J was trimmed by 4 bases and V by 5 bases; bases with no gene match: 4. The CDR3 here is CSVRQGSTGELFF. The DNA of the CDR3 is TGCAGCGTTCGACAGGGCAGCACCGGGGAGCTGTTTTTT.

The CDR3 DNA sequence: TGCAGCGTTCTACCCGACAGGTTCGGGGAGACCCAGTACTTC. Translated, it gives CSVLPDRFGETQYF. The chain links TRBV29-1 to TRBJ2-5; D might be TRBD1 (6 bases). The V end lost 5 bases, the J end lost 5 bases, and 18 bases lay between the germline ends. This CDR3 has 14 residues. The germline V gene encodes CDR1 SQVTM and CDR2 ANQGSEA.

The sample holds many counts of this clonotype. The chain has TRBV29-1 and TRBJ2-7; D is uncertain. CDR3 size: 12 residues. Germline CDR1 reads SQVTM; CDR2 reads ANQGSEA. Deletions cut 3 bases from V and 2 bases from J, with 8 bases between. For the CDR3, the DNA is TGCAGCGTTGAGAACGGAGCCTACGAGCAGTACTTC. It specifies CSVENGAYEQYF.

This clonotype was seen at least ten times. CDR3 in DNA: TGCAGCGTCAACCGGGACAACTACGAGCAGTACTTC. This translates into CSVNRDNYEQYF. The chain combines TRBV29-1 with TRBJ2-7, with D possibly being TRBD1 (6 bases). V shed 6 bases and J shed 3 bases, with 12 bases lying between them. This CDR3 contains 12 residues. CDR1 is SQVTM and CDR2 is ANQGSEA in the germline V gene.

The V call is TRBV29-1, the J call TRBJ2-3; 11 nucleotides align to TRBD2. V lost 5 bases to trimming and J lost 4 bases; unmatched junction nucleotides: 5. The germline V gene encodes CDR1 SQVTM and CDR2 ANQGSEA. This CDR3 comprises 14 residues. CDR3: CSVTSGGGADTQYF. The CDR3 DNA sequence: TGCAGCGTTACTAGCGGGGGAGGGGCAGATACGCAGTATTTT.

This clonotype was seen a few times. The V gene is TRBV12-3 or TRBV12-4, the J gene TRBJ2-2; D remains ambiguous. CDR3 length: 12 amino acids. Trimming removed 3 bases at V and 7 bases at J, with 6 bases between. The CDR3 loop reads CASSFGDGELFF. CDR3 in DNA: TGTGCCAGCAGTTTTGGGGACGGGGAGCTGTTTTTT.

This clonotype has a count of ten or more. This chain connects TRBV29-1 to TRBJ2-3, with 7 nucleotides matching TRBD2. V trimming: 4 bases; J trimming: 6 bases; junction bases outside the gene matches: 19. This CDR3 is 17 amino acids long. Germline loops: CDR1 SQVTM, CDR2 ANQGSEA. The CDR3 spells CSVAFHPLRLAVDTQYF. The DNA for the CDR3 is TGCAGCGTTGCGTTCCATCCGTTACGACTAGCTGTCGATACGCAGTATTTT.

This clonotype was seen repeatedly, ten times or more. This rearrangement joins TRBV10-1 to TRBJ2-7; D uncertain. In germline, CDR1 is WNHNN, CDR2 SYGVQD (reference sequence). The CDR3 loop spans 13 amino acids. Trimming removed 5 bases at V and 6 bases at J, with 14 bases between. The CDR3 is CASSRSIFSEQYF. DNA for the CDR3: TGCGCCAGCAGTCGATCAATATTCTCCGAGCAGTACTTC.

This clonotype turned up a few times. The gene calls are TRBV19 and TRBJ2-1; D is undetermined. Germline CDR1 LNHDA, CDR2 SQIVND (reference sequence). The CDR3 is made up of 15 amino acids. Trimming took off 3 bases at V and 3 bases at J, with 12 bases between the two ends. CDR3 sequence: CASSMGIALYNEQFF. In DNA form, the CDR3 reads TGTGCCAGTAGTATGGGGATAGCTCTCTACAATGAGCAGTTCTTC.

The CDR3 nucleotides read TGTGCCAGCAGCTTTATGGGGGGGGGCACAGATACGCAGTATTTT. Its translation is CASSFMGGGTDTQYF. The chain has TRBV7-9 and TRBJ2-3; 7 bases are a match to TRBD2. This CDR3 has 15 amino acids. From germline, CDR1 is SEHNR and CDR2 FQNEAQ (reference sequence). With V trimmed by 3 bases and J by 1 base, 4 bases remained unmatched.

The chain joins TRBV6-2 or TRBV6-3 to TRBJ1-1, with TRBD1 matching over 7 bases. CDR3 length equals 13 residues. J gave up 1 base and V 6 bases, and 2 bases lay outside the gene matches. Germline V lookup: CDR1 MNHEY, CDR2 SVGEGT. CDR3 sequence: CASRDRRNTEAFF. The CDR3 DNA sequence: TGTGCCAGCAGGGACAGGAGGAACACTGAAGCTTTCTTT.

This clonotype showed up many times. The V gene is TRBV29-1, the J gene TRBJ2-7, with 9 bases identical to TRBD1. The CDR3 loop spans 12 amino acids. Unmatched junction bases numbered 5, after V lost 7 bases and J lost 4 bases. Germline V CDR1 and CDR2: SQVTM, ANQGSEA. The CDR3 DNA reads TGCAGCGCGGGACAGGGTGTTTACGAGCAGTACTTC. Translating it yields CSAGQGVYEQYF.

The table lists this clonotype with a few counts. This chain links TRBV20-1 with TRBJ2-7, with D maybe TRBD2 (5 bases). V was pared by 0 bases and J by 5 bases, with 14 bases between. CDR3 length equals 14 residues. The germline CDR1 and CDR2 sequences are DFQATT and SNEGSKA (reference sequence). The CDR3 nucleotides are TGCAGTGCTAGAGACCTGTCTAGCTACGACGAGCAGTACTTC. It specifies CSARDLSSYDEQYF.

The chain joins TRBV25-1 to TRBJ2-5; TRBD2 agrees at 8 bases. With V trimmed by 3 bases and J by 5 bases, 8 bases remained unmatched. Germline CDR1 reads MGHDK; CDR2 reads SYGVNS. The CDR3 contains 15 residues. The CDR3 coding sequence is TGTGCCAGCAGTGATCGGCGGGGGGTCTGGGAGACCCAGTACTTC. This sequence encodes CASSDRRGVWETQYF.

The rearrangement joins TRBV6-1 to TRBJ1-2; D perhaps matches TRBD1 (6 bases). The CDR3 runs to 14 residues. With 6 bases removed from V and 4 bases from J, the gap between germline ends came to 15 bases. The germline CDR1 and CDR2 sequences are MNHNS and SASEGT. This CDR3 is CASRERQVRYGYTF. CDR3 bases: TGTGCCAGCAGGGAAAGACAGGTTCGCTATGGCTACACCTTC.

This clonotype was detected a few times. The chain carries TRBV7-9 and TRBJ2-2, with D perhaps TRBD1 or TRBD2 (5 bases each). Trimming took 7 bases from V and 4 from J, leaving 10 bases between them. The CDR3 has 13 amino acids. In germline, CDR1 is SEHNR, CDR2 FQNEAQ (reference sequence). The CDR3 sequence: CASIPGRTGELFF. CDR3 nucleotide sequence: TGTGCCAGCATCCCGGGGCGCACCGGGGAGCTGTTTTTT.

This clonotype was seen at least ten times. In DNA, the CDR3 is TGTGCCAGCAGCGCAAGCGGGACGTCATCTAGGGAGCAGTACTTC. Translated: CASSASGTSSREQYF. The chain uses TRBV7-9 and TRBJ2-7; 7 nucleotides align to TRBD2. This CDR3 is built from 15 residues. The germline V gene encodes CDR1 SEHNR and CDR2 FQNEAQ (reference sequence). J gave up 7 bases and V 5 bases, and 14 bases lay outside the gene matches.

This clonotype was recorded a few times. The rearrangement uses TRBV28 and TRBJ2-4; TRBD2 matches at 7 bases. There are 13 residues in the CDR3. With V trimmed by 11 bases and J by 1 base, 5 bases remained unmatched. Germline CDR1 and CDR2: MDHEN and SYDVKM. CDR3 sequence: CAGRDSAKNIQYF. Written as DNA, the CDR3 is TGTGCCGGGAGGGATTCGGCCAAAAACATTCAGTACTTC.

The V and J genes are TRBV28 and TRBJ1-2; no clear D gene. The germline CDR1 and CDR2 sequences are MDHEN and SYDVKM. The CDR3 covers 12 residues. V lost 2 bases and J 8 bases, leaving 9 bases between the germline ends. CDR3 amino acids: CASSLRVGGYTF. As DNA, the CDR3 is TGTGCCAGCAGTTTACGGGTGGGAGGCTACACCTTC.

The CDR3 bases are TGCAGCGTTGTGGGACAGGGAAGGGCAGATACGCAGTATTTT. Its translation is CSVVGQGRADTQYF. J is TRBJ2-3 and V is TRBV29-1, with TRBD1 matching 9 bases. The CDR3 loop spans 14 amino acids. V lost 4 bases and J lost 4; bases outside the gene matches: 6. Per germline, CDR1 SQVTM and CDR2 ANQGSEA.

The chain carries TRBV9 and TRBJ1-5; possible D gene TRBD1, 5 bases. This CDR3 is 14 amino acids long. With 3 bases removed from V and 7 bases from J, the gap between germline ends came to 14 bases. In germline, CDR1 is SGDLS, CDR2 YYNGEE. CDR3 loop: CASSAGSGRQPQHF. CDR3 DNA sequence: TGTGCCAGCAGCGCAGGGTCGGGCAGACAGCCCCAGCATTTT.

This clonotype showed up many times. The CDR3 loop is CASSFTGETGTQYF. Written as DNA, the CDR3 is TGTGCCAGCAGTTTTACAGGGGAAACGGGGACCCAGTACTTC. The V call is TRBV12-3 or TRBV12-4, the J call TRBJ2-5; 7 nucleotides match TRBD1. This CDR3 is built from 14 residues. J gave up 7 bases and V 3 bases, and 8 bases lay outside the gene matches.

The sample holds many counts of this clonotype. The chain is built from TRBV20-1 and TRBJ2-7; tentative D call: TRBD1 (5 bases). CDR3 length: 12 residues. V lost 2 bases, J lost 1 base, and 6 bases lay in between. Germline CDR1 is DFQATT and CDR2 is SNEGSKA (reference sequence). The CDR3 loop is CSARRQSYEQYF. CDR3 nucleotides: TGCAGTGCTAGAAGACAGTCCTACGAGCAGTACTTC.

This clonotype has just one count. The chain recombines TRBV6-2 or TRBV6-3 with TRBJ2-1; D is unresolved. CDR3 length equals 15 residues. Germline values: CDR1 MNHEY, CDR2 SVGEGT. Trimming stripped 2 bases from V and 0 bases from J, with 8 bases between. The CDR3 bases are TGTGCCAGCAGTTACATCGGGCACTCCTACAATGAGCAGTTCTTC. This sequence encodes CASSYIGHSYNEQFF.

The chain has TRBV2 and TRBJ2-7; tentative D call: TRBD2 (6 bases). V was clipped by 10 bases and J by 0 bases, with 10 bases between them. Germline V gives CDR1 SNHLY, CDR2 FYNNEI. CDR3 length equals 12 residues. For the CDR3, the DNA is TGTGCCACCCGACTAGGCTCCTACGAGCAGTACTTC. Amino acid sequence: CATRLGSYEQYF. The full variable domain, rest sourced from reference TRBV2 and TRBJ2-7, is EPEVTQTPSHQVTQMGQEVILRCVPISNHLYFYWYRQILGQKVEFLVSFYNNEISEKSEIFDDQFSVERPDGSNFTLKIRSTKLEDSAMYFCATRLGSYEQYFGPGTRLTVT.

This clonotype was picked up a small number of times. This chain links TRBV5-1 with TRBJ1-2; TRBD1 matches at 11 bases. CDR1 SGHRS and CDR2 YFSETQ come from the germline V gene. This CDR3 region has 15 residues. J was trimmed by 6 bases and V by 1 base; bases with no gene match: 5. This CDR3 is CASSLFGQGADGYTF. CDR3 coding DNA: TGCGCCAGCAGCTTGTTCGGACAGGGGGCCGATGGCTACACCTTC. Based on the CDR3 plus reference TRBV5-1 and TRBJ1-2, the full variable domain is KAGVTQTPRYLIKTRGQQVTLSCSPISGHRSVSWYQQTPGQGLQFLFEYFSETQRNKGNFPGRFSGRQFSNSRSEMNVSTLELGDSALYLCASSLFGQGADGYTFGSGTRLTVV.

This clonotype was counted at least ten times. The chain uses TRBV5-5 and TRBJ2-1; 9 bases match TRBD2. With 4 bases clipped from V and 5 bases from J, the junction kept 10 bases outside the gene matches. Germline values: CDR1 SGHKS, CDR2 YYEKEE (reference sequence). The CDR3 contains 16 residues. The CDR3: CASSPSLAGRDNEQFF. CDR3 bases: TGTGCCAGCAGCCCGAGTCTAGCGGGAAGGGACAATGAGCAGTTCTTC.

Ten or more counts support this clonotype. The chain has TRBV27 and TRBJ2-6, with D unclear. V lost 7 bases and J lost 2, with 6 bases in between. The CDR3 loop spans 13 amino acids. The germline gives CDR1 MNHEY, CDR2 SMNVEV (reference sequence). CDR3 sequence reads: CASTGAGANVLTF. Written as DNA, the CDR3 is TGTGCCAGCACTGGCGCTGGGGCCAACGTCCTGACTTTC.

V usage is TRBV24-1 and J usage is TRBJ2-1; 8 bases map to TRBD2. The CDR3 is 18 amino acids. Losses at the gene ends were 2 bases for V and 6 bases for J; bases not matched to a gene: 14. Germline lookup yields CDR1 KGHDR and CDR2 SFDVKD. The CDR3 loop reads CATSDSLAGGAWANEQFF. The CDR3 bases are TGTGCCACCAGTGATTCCTTGGCGGGAGGAGCTTGGGCCAATGAGCAGTTCTTC.